Below, 17 T cell receptor beta chains from the same sample are listed, as sequenced in a study of regulatory T cells in long-lasting Graves disease. Both iRepertoire HTBI primers and Arm-PCR of CDR3 regions were used to build the TCR beta libraries. MiXCR was run by TCRdb on the multiplex PCR reads, yielding one entry per CDR3 protein. The sample has over 350,000 distinct CDR3 sequences, 14% seen once. Time point denoted: newly diagnosed GD, antithyroid drugs for less than 3 months. PBMC-extracted RNA yielded the TCR library. A further study also used this sample, focusing on T cells in Graves' hyperthyroidism and ophthalmopathy.

The starting material was peripheral blood mononuclear cells (PBMCs), obtained at new diagnosis, from a patient treated with antithyroid drugs. The source of these receptors is a woman aged 45-60 years with Graves disease.

This clonotype was detected only once. A much larger clone differs from this one at a single base, so this may be a read error. The J gene is TRBJ1-5, the V gene TRBV7-8, with D perhaps TRBD1 (5 bases). CDR3 length equals 15 residues. Germline-derived CDR1 and CDR2 are SGHVS and FQNEAQ. The germline V and J ends were trimmed by 4 bases and 4 bases, with 14 bases remaining between them. The CDR3 reads CASSSAQGGNQPQHF. The CDR3 DNA follows: TGTGCCAGCAGCTCAGCGCAGGGAGGGAATCAGCCCCAGCATTTT.

CDR3 bases: TGTGCCTGGATCGGTCGGGGGAGAAACACCATATATTTT. Amino acid sequence: CAWIGRGRNTIYF. J is TRBJ1-3 and V is TRBV30, with D maybe TRBD1 (5 bases). The CDR3 runs 13 residues. V was pared by 4 bases and J by 5 bases, with 12 bases between. Germline CDR1 reads GTSNPN; CDR2 reads SVGIG (reference sequence).

The V gene is TRBV18, the J gene TRBJ2-3; 7 bases align to TRBD1. CDR1 and CDR2 from the germline V gene are KGHSH and LQKENI. The CDR3 spans 14 residues. The J segment lost 2 bases and the V segment lost 3 bases, leaving 2 bases of the junction unmatched. The CDR3 coding sequence is TGTGCCAGCTCACCCAGGGGGATCACAGATACGCAGTATTTT. Residues: CASSPRGITDTQYF.

This clonotype was recorded many times. The rearrangement links TRBV5-1 to TRBJ1-5; D uncertain. Per the germline V gene, CDR1 is SGHRS and CDR2 is YFSETQ. The CDR3 consists of 14 residues. With 0 bases removed from V and 5 bases from J, the gap between germline ends came to 9 bases. The CDR3 spells CASSLERGDQPQHF. The CDR3, as DNA: TGCGCCAGCAGCTTGGAACGGGGAGATCAGCCCCAGCATTTT.

This clonotype was recorded at least ten times. The V call is TRBV28, the J call TRBJ1-1, with unresolved D. V lost 4 bases to trimming and J lost 3 bases, with 9 bases between them. The germline CDR1 and CDR2 sequences are MDHEN and SYDVKM. The CDR3 totals 13 residues. The CDR3: CASSYGLYTEAFF. The CDR3 DNA follows: TGTGCCAGCAGTTATGGGCTTTACACTGAAGCTTTCTTT. Variable domain in full (rest from reference TRBV28 and TRBJ1-1): DVKVTQSSRYLVKRTGEKVFLECVQDMDHENMFWYRQDPGLGLRLIYFSYDVKMKEKGDIPEGYSVSREKKERFSLILESASTNQTSMYLCASSYGLYTEAFFGQGTRLTVV.

In its sample, this clonotype was seen many times. This chain links TRBV12-3 or TRBV12-4 with TRBJ1-1, with 7 bases aligning to TRBD1. With V trimmed by 5 bases and J by 3 bases, 3 bases remained unmatched. The CDR3 spans 13 residues. DNA for the CDR3: TGTGCCAGCAGTGTGACAGGGTACACTGAAGCTTTCTTT. This sequence encodes CASSVTGYTEAFF.

This clonotype has more than one count but fewer than ten. The chain joins TRBV28 to TRBJ2-7, with TRBD2 matching 11 bases. J lost 4 bases, V lost 6 bases, and 5 bases had no gene match. The CDR3 extends over 14 amino acids. CDR1 is MDHEN, CDR2 SYDVKM, per germline. The CDR3 DNA reads TGTGCCAGCAGCACCGGGACTAGCGGTTACGAGCAGTACTTC. As protein: CASSTGTSGYEQYF.

The chain recombines TRBV18 with TRBJ1-4; D remains ambiguous. The germline V gene has CDR1 KGHSH and CDR2 LQKENI. The length of the CDR3 is 14 residues. Trimming shortened V by 1 base and J by 8 bases, and 11 bases separated the two germline ends. The CDR3 protein is CASSPRGTEEKLFF. The CDR3 bases are TGTGCCAGCTCACCACGGGGAACGGAGGAAAAACTGTTTTTT.

This clonotype came up many times. The chain's CDR3 is CATSWVADNEKLFF. DNA for the CDR3: TGTGCCACCTCCTGGGTCGCGGATAATGAAAAACTGTTTTTT. The rearrangement uses TRBV28 and TRBJ1-4; unclear D gene. Trimming took 10 bases from V and 4 from J, leaving 16 bases between them. CDR1 and CDR2 from the germline V gene are MDHEN and SYDVKM. The CDR3 has 14 amino acids.

This clonotype was seen ten or more times. V usage is TRBV27 and J usage is TRBJ2-7; 7 bases agree with TRBD2. The CDR3 length is 14 residues. Per the germline V gene, CDR1 is MNHEY and CDR2 is SMNVEV (reference sequence). V dropped 5 bases and J dropped 6; count of bases not matched to a gene: 10. The CDR3 protein is CASSLRGTGGEQYF. CDR3 nucleotide sequence: TGTGCCAGCAGTCTACGGGGTACGGGGGGCGAGCAGTACTTC.

There are many counts of this clonotype. The V call is TRBV12-3 or TRBV12-4, the J call TRBJ2-5; 7 bases fit TRBD2. The CDR3 extends over 15 amino acids. Unmatched junction bases numbered 6, after V lost 3 bases and J lost 2 bases. Here the CDR3 reads CASSFSPSGQETQYF. The CDR3 DNA is TGTGCCAGCAGTTTTTCCCCTAGCGGACAAGAGACCCAGTACTTC.

The V gene is TRBV6-1, the J gene TRBJ2-3, with TRBD2 matching 12 bases. With V trimmed by 5 bases and J by 1 base, 10 bases remained unmatched. The germline CDR1 and CDR2 sequences are MNHNS and SASEGT. The CDR3 length is 18 residues. CDR3 residues: CASSNLAGGSSGTDTQYF. The CDR3 DNA follows: TGTGCCAGCAGTAATCTAGCGGGAGGGTCCTCAGGCACAGATACGCAGTATTTT.

This clonotype was seen repeatedly, ten times or more. V gene TRBV6-1 combines with J gene TRBJ2-3; D tentatively reads TRBD1 or TRBD2 (5 bases each). This CDR3 comprises 14 residues. Looked up from germline, CDR1 is MNHNS and CDR2 is SASEGT. Trimming pared 7 bases from V and 1 base from J, leaving 12 bases between. CDR3 nucleotide sequence: TGTGCCAGCACCCCAAGGGGACGCACAGATACGCAGTATTTT. Translation: CASTPRGRTDTQYF.

In its sample, this clonotype was seen many times. The V and J genes are TRBV11-2 and TRBJ2-7; D assignment may be TRBD1 or TRBD2 (5 bases each). The V gene's germline CDR1 is SGHAT and CDR2 FQNNGV. V lost 0 bases, J lost 9 bases, and 15 bases lay in between. This CDR3 has 14 residues. The CDR3 region is CASSLDRDRLWQYF. The DNA for the CDR3 is TGTGCCAGCAGCTTAGATAGGGACCGATTGTGGCAGTACTTC.

Of note for this clonotype: This may come from a read error, since a much larger clone is one base off. V usage is TRBV6-1 and J usage is TRBJ1-2, with TRBD1 identical over 9 bases. This CDR3 is built from 14 residues. In germline, CDR1 is MNHNS, CDR2 SASEGT. With V trimmed by 5 bases and J by 3 bases, 4 bases remained unmatched. The CDR3 bases are TGTGCCAGCAGTACAGGGGGCGCTGACTATGGCTACACCTTC. Translated, it gives CASSTGGADYGYTF.

This clonotype was detected ten times or more. V is TRBV20-1 and J is TRBJ2-1, with TRBD1 matching 7 bases. Germline CDR1 reads DFQATT; CDR2 reads SNEGSKA (reference sequence). The CDR3 runs 12 residues. V dropped 5 bases and J dropped 5; count of bases not matched to a gene: 3. In DNA, the CDR3 is TGCAGTGCTCCCGACAGGGACAATGAGCAGTTCTTC. Protein sequence: CSAPDRDNEQFF.

In its sample, this clonotype was seen many times. The gene calls are TRBV12-3 or TRBV12-4 and TRBJ2-7; possible D gene TRBD1, 6 bases. The length of the CDR3 is 16 residues. Between the trimmed V and J ends, which lost 8 bases and 6 bases, there was a span of 26 bases. CDR3 protein: CASAKTGTPTSGEQYF. The CDR3, as DNA: TGTGCCAGCGCAAAGACCGGGACACCTACTAGTGGCGAGCAGTACTTC.